This TCR beta chain was sequenced during a study of T cell responses to AZD1222 COVID-19 vaccine. The study's findings and limits: Reports say nearly half of spike-specific TCRs go after unmutated variant regions. The donors showed a predominance of white British ancestry and of females, with possible underestimation of clonal diversity. Researchers report vaccine-associated CD4 TCRs spanning spike, with dominance at 160-218 and 743-854. Elevations in Spike-specific TCR breadth and depth followed administration of two AZD1222 doses.

CDR3 length: 15 amino acids. Trimming took 8 bases from V and 6 from J; bases not matched to a gene: 7. Germline CDR1 MNHEY, CDR2 SMNVEV (reference sequence). As to this clone: Its specificity is unknown.

Generated by immunoSEQ multiplex PCR, the TCRdb table keeps only in-frame clones and is missing some. The top ten clones hold approximately 10% of a sample with about 98,000 clones, 80% to 90% of them seen once. The sequencing here drew on peripheral blood, taken on day 0 of MenACWY control vaccination. The genes are TRBV27 and TRBJ1-6; 10 bases are shared with TRBD1. The TCR originated in an adult in good health. The CDR3 sequence: CASAWDRGSNSPLHF. CDR3 sequence (DNA): TGTGCCAGCGCCTGGGACAGGGGTAGTAATTCACCCCTCCACTTT.